This TCR beta chain was profiled in a study of blood T cell repertoires in COVID-19. The wider study: T cells, B-cell-depleted T cells, or PBMCs provided the cDNA or gDNA that served as material.

This clone was counted a single time. TCRdb's table, derived via immunoSEQ multiplex PCR, lists solely in-frame clones and lacks some. The sample has roughly 290,000 clones, around 85% seen once. The CDR3 length is 16 residues. After removal of 1 base from V and 0 bases from J, the junction contained 6 bases not matched to a gene. Per germline, CDR1 SGHTA and CDR2 FQGNSA. What was sequenced was peripheral blood. The V call is TRBV7-2, the J call TRBJ2-7; 7 bases fit TRBD2. The receptor was derived from a human donor with COVID-19, enrolled during active disease. The donor label of this sample is uncertain. CDR3 sequence (DNA): TGTGCCAGCAGCTTAGGGGGTGGCGGGAGCTCCTACGAGCAGTACTTC. Translating gives CASSLGGGGSSYEQYF.